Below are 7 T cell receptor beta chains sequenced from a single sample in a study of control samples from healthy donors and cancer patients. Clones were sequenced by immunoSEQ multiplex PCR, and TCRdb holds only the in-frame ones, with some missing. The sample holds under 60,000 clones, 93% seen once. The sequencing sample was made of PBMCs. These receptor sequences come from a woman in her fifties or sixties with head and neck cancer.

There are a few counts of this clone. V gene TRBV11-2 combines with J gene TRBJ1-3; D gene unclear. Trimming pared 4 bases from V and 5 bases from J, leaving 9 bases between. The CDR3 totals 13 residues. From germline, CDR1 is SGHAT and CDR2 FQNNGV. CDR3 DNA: TGTGCCAGCAGCTCCCGCCAGAGAAACACCATATATTTT. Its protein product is CASSSRQRNTIYF.

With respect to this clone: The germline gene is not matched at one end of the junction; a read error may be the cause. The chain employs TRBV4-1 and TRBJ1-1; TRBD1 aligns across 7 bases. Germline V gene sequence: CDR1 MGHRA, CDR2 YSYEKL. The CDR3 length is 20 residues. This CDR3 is CAGSQDPLTFWDRKYTEAFF. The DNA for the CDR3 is TGCGCCGGCAGCCAAGATCCTCTAACCTTCTGGGACAGAAAATACACTGAAGCTTTCTTT.

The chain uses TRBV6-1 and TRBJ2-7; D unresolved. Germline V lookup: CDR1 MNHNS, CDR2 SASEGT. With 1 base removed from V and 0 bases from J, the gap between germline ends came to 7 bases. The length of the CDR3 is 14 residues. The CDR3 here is CASSEGPRSYEQYF. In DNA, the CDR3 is TGTGCCAGCAGTGAAGGGCCTCGCTCCTACGAGCAGTACTTC.

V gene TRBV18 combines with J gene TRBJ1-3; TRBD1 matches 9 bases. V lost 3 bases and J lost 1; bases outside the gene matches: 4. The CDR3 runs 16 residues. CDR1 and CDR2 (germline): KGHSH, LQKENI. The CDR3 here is CASSPAQGASGNTIYF. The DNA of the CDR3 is TGTGCCAGCTCACCTGCACAGGGGGCTTCTGGAAACACCATATATTTT.

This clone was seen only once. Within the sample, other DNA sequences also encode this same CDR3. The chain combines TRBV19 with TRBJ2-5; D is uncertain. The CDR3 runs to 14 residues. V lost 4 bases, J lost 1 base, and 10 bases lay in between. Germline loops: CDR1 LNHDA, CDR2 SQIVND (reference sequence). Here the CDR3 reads CASSTLTLQETQYF. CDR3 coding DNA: TGTGCCAGTAGTACCCTGACTCTCCAAGAGACCCAGTACTTC. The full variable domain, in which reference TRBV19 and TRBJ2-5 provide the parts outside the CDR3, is DGGITQSPKYLFRKEGQNVTLSCEQNLNHDAMYWYRQDPGQGLRLIYYSQIVNDFQKGDIAEGYSVSREKKESFPLTVTSAQKNPTAFYLCASSTLTLQETQYFGPGTRLLVL.

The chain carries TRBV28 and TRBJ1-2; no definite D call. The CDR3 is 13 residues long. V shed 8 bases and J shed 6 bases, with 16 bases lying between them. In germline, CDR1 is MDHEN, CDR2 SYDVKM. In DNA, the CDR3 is TGTGCCAGCGGTACCAGGCGGTTAAATGGCTACACCTTC. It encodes CASGTRRLNGYTF.

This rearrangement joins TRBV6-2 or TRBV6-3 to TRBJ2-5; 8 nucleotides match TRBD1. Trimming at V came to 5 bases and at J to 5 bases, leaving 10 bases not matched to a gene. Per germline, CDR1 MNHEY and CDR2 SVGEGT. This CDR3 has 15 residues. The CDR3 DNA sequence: TGTGCCAGCAGTAAGAGACAGGGGTCTGGGGAGACCCAGTACTTC. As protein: CASSKRQGSGETQYF.